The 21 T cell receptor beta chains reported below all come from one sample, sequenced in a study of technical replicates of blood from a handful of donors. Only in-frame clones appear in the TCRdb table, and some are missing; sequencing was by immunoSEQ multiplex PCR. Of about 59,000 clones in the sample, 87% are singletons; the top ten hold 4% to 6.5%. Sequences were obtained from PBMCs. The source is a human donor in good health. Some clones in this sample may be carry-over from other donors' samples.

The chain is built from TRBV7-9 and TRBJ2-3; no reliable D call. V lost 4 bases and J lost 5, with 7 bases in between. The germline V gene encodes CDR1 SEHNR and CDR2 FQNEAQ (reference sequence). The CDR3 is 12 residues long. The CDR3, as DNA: TGTGCCAGCAGCTCCCAGGAAGATACGCAGTATTTT. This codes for CASSSQEDTQYF. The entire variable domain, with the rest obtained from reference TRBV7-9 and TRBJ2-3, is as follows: DTGVSQNPRHKITKRGQNVTFRCDPISEHNRLYWYRQTLGQGPEFLTYFQNEAQLEKSRLLSDRFSAERPKGSFSTLEIQRTEQGDSAMYLCASSSQEDTQYFGPGTRLTVL.

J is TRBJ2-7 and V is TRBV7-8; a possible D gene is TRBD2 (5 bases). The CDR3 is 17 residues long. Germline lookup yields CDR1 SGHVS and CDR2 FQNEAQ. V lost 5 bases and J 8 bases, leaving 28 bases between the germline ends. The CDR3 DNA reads TGTGCCAGCAGCCCCAGCGGCCTGACGGATCCAAGGGAAAAGCAGTACTTC. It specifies CASSPSGLTDPREKQYF.

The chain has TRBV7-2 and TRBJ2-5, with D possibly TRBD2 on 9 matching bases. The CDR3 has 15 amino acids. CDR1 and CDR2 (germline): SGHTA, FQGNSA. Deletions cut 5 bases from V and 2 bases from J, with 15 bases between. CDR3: CASSQGAGGQETQYF. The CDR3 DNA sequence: TGTGCCAGCAGCCAGGGGGCGGGGGGGCAAGAGACCCAGTACTTC.

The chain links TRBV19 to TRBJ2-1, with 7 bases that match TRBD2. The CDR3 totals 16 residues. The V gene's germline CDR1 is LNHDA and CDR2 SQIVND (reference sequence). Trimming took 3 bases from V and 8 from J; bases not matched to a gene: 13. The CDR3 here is CASSMLAVSFGHEQFF. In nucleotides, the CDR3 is TGTGCCAGTAGTATGCTAGCGGTCTCTTTTGGGCATGAGCAGTTCTTC.

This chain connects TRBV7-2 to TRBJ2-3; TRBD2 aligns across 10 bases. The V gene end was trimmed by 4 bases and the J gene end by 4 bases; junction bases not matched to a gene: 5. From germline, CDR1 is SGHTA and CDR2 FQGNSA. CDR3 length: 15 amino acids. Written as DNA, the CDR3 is TGTGCCAGCAGCTCTAGCGGGAGAGTGGCAGATACGCAGTATTTT. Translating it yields CASSSSGRVADTQYF.

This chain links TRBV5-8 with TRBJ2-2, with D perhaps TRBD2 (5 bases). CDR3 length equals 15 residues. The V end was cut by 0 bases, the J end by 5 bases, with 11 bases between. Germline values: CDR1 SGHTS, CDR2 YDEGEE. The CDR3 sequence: CASSLAPGMTGELFF. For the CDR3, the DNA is TGTGCCAGCAGCTTGGCCCCGGGGATGACCGGGGAGCTGTTTTTT.

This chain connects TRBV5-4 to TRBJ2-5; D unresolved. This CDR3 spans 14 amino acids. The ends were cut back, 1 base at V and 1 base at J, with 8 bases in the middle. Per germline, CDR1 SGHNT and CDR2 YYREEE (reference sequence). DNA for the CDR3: TGTGCCAGCAGCTTGTCCCAATTCCAAGAGACCCAGTACTTC. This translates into CASSLSQFQETQYF.

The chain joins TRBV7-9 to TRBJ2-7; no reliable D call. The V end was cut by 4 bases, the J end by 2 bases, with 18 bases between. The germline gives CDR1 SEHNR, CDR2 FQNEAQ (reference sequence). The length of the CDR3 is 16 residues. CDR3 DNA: TGTGCCAGCAGCTCCGCCCAGGCAGAATACACCTACGAGCAGTACTTC. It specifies CASSSAQAEYTYEQYF.

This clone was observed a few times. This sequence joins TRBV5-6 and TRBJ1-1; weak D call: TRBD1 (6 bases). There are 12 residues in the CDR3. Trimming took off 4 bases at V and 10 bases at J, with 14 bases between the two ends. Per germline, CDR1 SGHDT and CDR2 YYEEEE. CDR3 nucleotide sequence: TGTGCCAGCAGCGACACAGGACAGACAGCTTTCTTT. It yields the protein CASSDTGQTAFF.

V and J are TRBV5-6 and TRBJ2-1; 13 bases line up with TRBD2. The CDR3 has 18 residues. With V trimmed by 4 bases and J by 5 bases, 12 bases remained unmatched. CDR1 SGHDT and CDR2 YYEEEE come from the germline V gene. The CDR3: CASSLRTSGSRLNNEQFF. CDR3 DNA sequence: TGTGCCAGCAGCCTTCGGACTAGCGGGAGTCGGTTGAACAATGAGCAGTTCTTC. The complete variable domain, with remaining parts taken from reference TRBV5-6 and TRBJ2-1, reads DAGVTQSPTHLIKTRGQQVTLRCSPKSGHDTVSWYQQALGQGPQFIFQYYEEEERQRGNFPDRFSGHQFPNYSSELNVNALLLGDSALYLCASSLRTSGSRLNNEQFFGPGTRLTVL.

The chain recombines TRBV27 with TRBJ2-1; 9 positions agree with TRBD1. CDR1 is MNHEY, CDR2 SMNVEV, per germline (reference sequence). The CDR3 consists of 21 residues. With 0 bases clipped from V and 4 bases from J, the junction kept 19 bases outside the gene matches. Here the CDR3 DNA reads TGTGCCAGCAGTTTATCTGGGACAGGGAAAGGACTCGCACTATTTTACAATGAGCAGTTCTTC. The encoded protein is CASSLSGTGKGLALFYNEQFF.

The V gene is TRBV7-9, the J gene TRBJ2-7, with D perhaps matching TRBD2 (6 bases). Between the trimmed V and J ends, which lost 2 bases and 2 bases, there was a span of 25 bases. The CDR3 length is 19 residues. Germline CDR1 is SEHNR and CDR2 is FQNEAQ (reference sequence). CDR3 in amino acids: CASSLFPAPQAGQTYEQYF. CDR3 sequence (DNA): TGTGCCAGCAGCTTATTCCCCGCCCCCCAGGCGGGGCAAACCTACGAGCAGTACTTC. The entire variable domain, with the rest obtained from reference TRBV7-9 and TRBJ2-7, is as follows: DTGVSQNPRHKITKRGQNVTFRCDPISEHNRLYWYRQTLGQGPEFLTYFQNEAQLEKSRLLSDRFSAERPKGSFSTLEIQRTEQGDSAMYLCASSLFPAPQAGQTYEQYFGPGTRLTVT.

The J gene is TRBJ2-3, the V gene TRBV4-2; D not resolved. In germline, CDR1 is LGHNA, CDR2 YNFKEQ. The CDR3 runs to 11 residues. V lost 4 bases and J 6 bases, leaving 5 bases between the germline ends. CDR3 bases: TGTGCCAGCAGCCTTTCGGATACGCAGTATTTT. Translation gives CASSLSDTQYF.

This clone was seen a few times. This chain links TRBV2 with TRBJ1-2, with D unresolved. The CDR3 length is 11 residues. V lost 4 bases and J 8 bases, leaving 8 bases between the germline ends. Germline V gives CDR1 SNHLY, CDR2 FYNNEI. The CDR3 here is CASSAAVGYTF. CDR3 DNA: TGTGCCAGCAGTGCTGCGGTCGGCTACACCTTC.

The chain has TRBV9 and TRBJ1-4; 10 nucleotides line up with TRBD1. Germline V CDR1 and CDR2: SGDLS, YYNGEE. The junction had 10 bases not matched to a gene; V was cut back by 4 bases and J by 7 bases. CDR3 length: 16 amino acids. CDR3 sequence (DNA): TGTGCCAGCAGCCCGCGACAGGGGGCGCAGCGTGAAAAACTGTTTTTT. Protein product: CASSPRQGAQREKLFF.

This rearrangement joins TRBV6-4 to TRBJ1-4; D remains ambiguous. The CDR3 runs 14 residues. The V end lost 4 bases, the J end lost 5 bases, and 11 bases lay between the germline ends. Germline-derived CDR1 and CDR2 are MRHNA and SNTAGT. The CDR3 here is CASSAGGQNEKLFF. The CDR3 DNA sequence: TGTGCCAGCAGTGCCGGCGGTCAGAATGAAAAACTGTTTTTT.

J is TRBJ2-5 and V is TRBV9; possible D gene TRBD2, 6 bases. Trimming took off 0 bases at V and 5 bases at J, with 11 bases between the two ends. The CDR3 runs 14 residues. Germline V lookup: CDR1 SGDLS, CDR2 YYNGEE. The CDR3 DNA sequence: TGTGCCAGCAGCGTAGGGGACTTTGGGGAGACCCAGTACTTC. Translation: CASSVGDFGETQYF. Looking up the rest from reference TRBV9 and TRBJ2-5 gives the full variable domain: DSGVTQTPKHLITATGQRVTLRCSPRSGDLSVYWYQQSLDQGLQFLIQYYNGEERAKGNILERFSAQQFPDLHSELNLSSLELGDSALYFCASSVGDFGETQYFGPGTRLLVL.

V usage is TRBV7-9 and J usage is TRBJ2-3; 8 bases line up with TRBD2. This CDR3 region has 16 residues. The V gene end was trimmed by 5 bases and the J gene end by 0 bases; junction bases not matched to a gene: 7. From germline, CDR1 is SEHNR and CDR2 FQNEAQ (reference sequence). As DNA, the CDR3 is TGTGCCAGCAGCCCCGGGAGGGCCCCTAGCACAGATACGCAGTATTTT. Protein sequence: CASSPGRAPSTDTQYF.

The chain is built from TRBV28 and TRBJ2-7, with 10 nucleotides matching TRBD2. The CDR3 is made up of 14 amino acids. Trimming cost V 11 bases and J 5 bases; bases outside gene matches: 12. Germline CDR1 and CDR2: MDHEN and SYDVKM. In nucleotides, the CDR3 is TGTGCCTCACAGGCTAGCGGGAGTTCGGACGAGCAGTACTTC. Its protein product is CASQASGSSDEQYF. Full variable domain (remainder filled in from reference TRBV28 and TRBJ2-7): DVKVTQSSRYLVKRTGEKVFLECVQDMDHENMFWYRQDPGLGLRLIYFSYDVKMKEKGDIPEGYSVSREKKERFSLILESASTNQTSMYLCASQASGSSDEQYFGPGTRLTVT.

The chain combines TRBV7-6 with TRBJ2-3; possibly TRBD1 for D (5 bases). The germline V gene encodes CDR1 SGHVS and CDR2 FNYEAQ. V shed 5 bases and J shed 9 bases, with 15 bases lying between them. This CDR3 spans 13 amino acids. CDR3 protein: CASSPGIGATQYF. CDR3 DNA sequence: TGTGCCAGCAGCCCAGGGATAGGGGCCACGCAGTATTTT.

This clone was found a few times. The CDR3 sequence: CASSLYGDSSYEQYF. The CDR3 bases are TGTGCCAGCAGCTTGTACGGGGATTCATCCTACGAGCAGTACTTC. The V and J genes are TRBV5-4 and TRBJ2-7; tentatively, D is TRBD2 (5 bases). Germline-derived CDR1 and CDR2 are SGHNT and YYREEE (reference sequence). V gave up 1 base and J gave up 1 base, with 12 bases separating them. This CDR3 has 15 residues.